What follows is one TCR beta chain and its context. This clonotype showed up just a few times. It has no known antigen specificity. Nothing much larger sits one base from this clone, and base qualities are not available. Ficoll-Paque density gradient centrifugation was used to isolate PBMCs. The data originate from a study of T-cell memory formation after mild COVID-19 listed by TCRdb under 2021. Background for the entire study: TCR sequence clusters from the two donors were found to be largely donor specific. In a couple of donors, T-cell clones that expanded and contracted after mild COVID-19 were followed by sequencing TCRalpha and TCRbeta repertoires longitudinally. Two young, previously healthy adult volunteers, one female and one male, were included in the cohort.

Broader findings and caveats from the paper: SARS-CoV-2 specificity of the second-wave clones peaking on day 37 was not confirmed. Clones that contracted from day 15 to 85 showed balanced CD4/CD8 phenotypes, whereas a second wave of clones that expanded from day 15 to 37 leaned towards CD4+. Some responding clones were detected in pre-infection memory, suggesting pre-existing cross-reactive memory T cells joined the SARS-CoV-2 response. Only a couple of mild cases were covered by the study, and larger cohorts that include severe cases with pre-infection samples were considered necessary. Contracting CD4+ clones were located mainly in the CM and EM memory subsets, whereas CD8+ clones were found to be enriched in EMRA.

The germline V gene yields MNHEY for CDR1 and SVGAGI for CDR2. The junction carries 14 bases between V and J, which are trimmed by 0 bases and 8 bases respectively. CDR3 length: 15 amino acids, cysteine to phenylalanine. Just CDR3 DNA is preserved here, 45 bases in frame from base 1. Reads for this sample came from an Illumina NovaSeq 6000. cDNA libraries for TCRalpha and TCRbeta were prepared by 5'RACE using constant-segment primers, with sample barcodes and unique molecular identifiers added. RNA was extracted from every sample with Trizol reagent. The libraries were amplified in two PCR steps, and the second step added a second sample barcode and Illumina TruSeq adapters. Sequencing of the libraries was done on an Illumina NovaSeq, producing 2 x 150 bp paired-end reads. In the source study's methods: The reads were demultiplexed and collapsed into UMI-guided consensus sequences using migec v1.2.7. Using mixcr v2.1.11, the UMI consensuses were aligned to TRA and TRB V and J templates and assembled into clonotypes. A clonotype was counted as expanded or contracted only when both edgeR and NoisET called the clonotype significant, with the noise models trained on biological replicates. For edgeR calls, the thresholds were a false discovery rate-adjusted p below 0.01 and a log2 fold-change of 1. PCA with hierarchical clustering of max-normalized trajectories of the 1000 most abundant clonotypes was used as exploratory dynamics analysis. Separately sequenced CD4+ and CD8+ repertoires were used to assign a CD4 or CD8 phenotype to each responding clone. TCRdb's own reprocessing of the public reads used fastp at Q25 and MiXCR and kept productive beta chains. Duplicate CDR3 protein sequences are folded into a single record with the most common DNA and genes. The V and J calls here are based on TCRdb, not the publication. The sample table lists about 400,000 distinct CDR3 sequences, about an eighth of them with a count of one. Of the sample, roughly 22% is held by the ten largest clones.

The specimen was PBMCs or a T cell subset sorted from them (not recorded which). The rearranged chain carries TRBV6-5 and TRBJ1-3; a tentative D match to TRBD1 spans 6 bases. This clonotype was sampled from a man between 18 and 29 years old who had mild COVID-19 (a few samples of this study predate the infection). The sample titles of this study are shuffled in the database, so cell type and time point are left out; the donor was told from shared clones. The base sequence is TGTGCCAGCAGTTACTCGAGTACAGGGAGGGACACCATATATTTT. This codes for CASSYSSTGRDTIYF.